This T cell receptor (beta chain) was captured in a study of PD-1 blockade in classical Hodgkin lymphoma. There are 13 residues in the CDR3. Trimming removed 0 bases from V and 5 bases from J, with 6 bases in between. CDR1 MNHEY and CDR2 SVGAGI come from the germline V gene. Time point in this sample: cycle 4 day 1 (C4D1), after more than five weeks of nivolumab. Following autologous stem cell transplantation, relapse occurred in every patient, and exposure to brentuximab vedotin varied. Sequencing used immunoSEQ multiplex PCR; TCRdb keeps in-frame clones, though not all of them. The table has 20,000 to 30,000 clones, about 81% seen once; the top ten hold 5% to 7.5%.

The receptor was derived from a human donor with classical Hodgkin lymphoma. The chain recombines TRBV6-5 with TRBJ2-3; no clear D gene. The sample here was peripheral blood mononuclear cells (PBMCs), taken before the fourth cycle of nivolumab. CDR3 in DNA: TGTGCCAGCAGTTACTCAGGGTTAGATACGCAGTATTTT. Protein product: CASSYSGLDTQYF.